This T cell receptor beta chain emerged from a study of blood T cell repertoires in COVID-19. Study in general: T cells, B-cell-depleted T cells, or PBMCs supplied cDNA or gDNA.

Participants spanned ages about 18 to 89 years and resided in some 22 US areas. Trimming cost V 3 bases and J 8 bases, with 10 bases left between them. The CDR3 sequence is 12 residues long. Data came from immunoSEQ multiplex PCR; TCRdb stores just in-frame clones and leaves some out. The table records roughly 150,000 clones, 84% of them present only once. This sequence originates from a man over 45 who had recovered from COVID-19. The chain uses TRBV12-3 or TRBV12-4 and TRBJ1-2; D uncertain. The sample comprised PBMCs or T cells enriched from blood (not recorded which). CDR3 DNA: TGTGCCAGCAGTTTTCGGGGAGGCGGCTACACCTTC. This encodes CASSFRGGGYTF.